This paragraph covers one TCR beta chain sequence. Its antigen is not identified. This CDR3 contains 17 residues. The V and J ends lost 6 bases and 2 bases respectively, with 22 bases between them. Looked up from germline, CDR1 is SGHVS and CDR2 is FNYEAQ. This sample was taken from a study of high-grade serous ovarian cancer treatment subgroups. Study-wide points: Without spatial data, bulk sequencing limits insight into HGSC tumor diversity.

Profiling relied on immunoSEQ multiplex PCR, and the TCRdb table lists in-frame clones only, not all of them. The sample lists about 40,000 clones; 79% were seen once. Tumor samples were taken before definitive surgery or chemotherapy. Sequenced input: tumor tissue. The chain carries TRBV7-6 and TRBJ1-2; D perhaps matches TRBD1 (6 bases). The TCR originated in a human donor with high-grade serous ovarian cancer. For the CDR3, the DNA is TGTGCCAGCAGACATGACGTCGGGGCAGGGGCCAACTATGGCTACACCTTC. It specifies CASRHDVGAGANYGYTF.